The clone carrying this T cell receptor (beta chain) appeared a few times. These data are taken from a study of T cells after yellow fever vaccination. TCR cDNA was made by 5'RACE template switching, adding a universal primer site and UMIs. Using its own MiXCR run on the 5' RACE reads, TCRdb lists one record per CDR3 protein. The sample holds about 550,000 distinct CDR3 sequences, 15% to 20% seen once. V was trimmed by 2 bases and J by 6 bases, leaving 11 bases between them. The CDR3 totals 13 residues. Germline loops: CDR1 SGHVS, CDR2 FNYEAQ. The source was PBMCs, collected 15 days after the yellow fever booster vaccination. The chain is built from TRBV7-6 and TRBJ2-7; D is ambiguous. The clonotype comes from a man aged 25-45 years who received the YFV17D yellow fever vaccine. The CDR3 bases are TGTGCCAGCAGCTTACGTATGGGTGCCGAGCAGTACTTC. Translating gives CASSLRMGAEQYF. The whole variable domain, remainder taken from reference TRBV7-6 and TRBJ2-7, is GAGVSQSPRYKVTKRGQDVALRCDPISGHVSLYWYRQALGQGPEFLTYFNYEAQQDKSGLPNDRFSAERPEGSISTLTIQRTEQRDSAMYRCASSLRMGAEQYFGPGTRLTVT.